The clone carrying this TCR beta chain appeared a few times. No antigen is known for it. Measured with immunoSEQ multiplex PCR; TCRdb has only the in-frame clones, and not every one. The sample has 40,000 or so clones, roughly 73% seen once. Exposure to brentuximab vedotin varied, and each patient had relapsed following autologous stem cell transplantation. This sample is drawn from a study of PD-1 blockade in classical Hodgkin lymphoma. About the research overall: Nivolumab was given intravenously to patients at 3 mg/kg every 2 weeks. Findings and caveats of the study: Complete responders' baseline diversity resembled that of newly diagnosed patients.

Germline V gives CDR1 MNHNY, CDR2 SVGAGI (reference sequence). Unmatched junction bases numbered 3, after V lost 2 bases and J lost 3 bases. This CDR3 region has 16 residues. This chain joins TRBV6-6 and TRBJ2-3; 12 bases are shared with TRBD1. The clonotype originates from a human donor with classical Hodgkin lymphoma. Sequences were derived from peripheral blood mononuclear cells (PBMCs), sampled at baseline. The CDR3 sequence is CASSYGTGGATDTQYF. CDR3 in DNA: TGTGCCAGCAGTTACGGGACAGGGGGCGCGACAGATACGCAGTATTTT.